Reported below is one T cell receptor (beta chain). This specimen comes from a study of radiation and T cells in renal cell carcinoma. Libraries were prepared by immunoSEQ multiplex PCR; TCRdb keeps only in-frame clonotypes and omits some of them. The table shows approximately 120,000 clones, with 80% to 85% occurring only once. Time point here: baseline pretreatment blood. Treatment given: 15 Gy SBRT to primary tumor, nephrectomy 4 weeks later. The CDR3 length is 14 residues. This sequence joins TRBV1 and TRBJ2-1; the table's D call of TRBD1 was not tested on the DNA. TRBV1 is assigned pseudogene status. This clonotype originated in a woman aged 55-69 years with renal cell carcinoma. Sequences were derived from blood, sampled from a patient whose treatment included radiotherapy and nephrectomy. Here the CDR3 DNA reads TGCACCAGCAGCCAAGAAGGGACAGGGGGTGAGCAGTTCTTC. This encodes CTSSQEGTGGEQFF.